The clone carrying this T cell receptor beta chain occurred many times. Its antigen is undetermined. Time point of the sample: persistent/refractory GD, antithyroid drugs over 5 years with positive TRAb. Extracted RNA from PBMCs served as the source of the TCR library. The sample belongs to a study of regulatory T cells in long-lasting Graves disease. Study-wide findings and caveats: New patients shared around 920 public clonotypes, fewer than the roughly 2,600 shared by persistent patients.

For TCR beta, libraries came from iRepertoire HTBI primers and Arm-PCR of CDR3 regions. MiXCR, applied by TCRdb to the multiplex PCR reads, yields one record per CDR3 protein. The sample records approximately 400,000 distinct CDR3 sequences, under 25% being singletons. V lost 2 bases and J 0 bases, leaving 8 bases between the germline ends. CDR1 is SGHVS, CDR2 FQNEAQ, per germline. This CDR3 comprises 15 residues. The clonotype was recovered from a female donor with Graves disease. The input for sequencing was peripheral blood mononuclear cells (PBMCs), taken when the disease was refractory, from a patient treated with antithyroid drugs. The V and J genes are TRBV7-8 and TRBJ1-5, with D perhaps matching TRBD1 (5 bases). The CDR3 sequence: CASSLQGYSNQPQHF. CDR3 nucleotide sequence: TGTGCCAGCAGCTTACAGGGCTATAGCAATCAGCCCCAGCATTTT.